Described below is a single T cell receptor beta chain sequence and its context. The data originate from a study of blood T cell repertoires in COVID-19. Study-level background: The United States, Italy and Spain provided the acute and convalescent COVID-19 samples. From T cells, B-cell-depleted T cells, or PBMCs came the material, which was cDNA or gDNA.

Authors' analysis steps: Amplification of reference gene primers provided the estimated nucleated cell counts. Some clones are missing from TCRdb's copy, which holds only in-frame ones; the method was immunoSEQ multiplex PCR. V and J calls and clone size come straight from that table; D and trimming were deduced from the DNA. The table lists approximately 100,000 clones, roughly 92% of them singletons. Germline lookup yields CDR1 LNHDA and CDR2 SQIVND (reference sequence). V lost 5 bases to trimming and J lost 0 bases, with 14 bases between them. The CDR3 runs to 15 residues. This receptor was obtained from a man between 65 and 85 years old with acute or convalescent COVID-19. The J gene is TRBJ2-7, the V gene TRBV19; D remains ambiguous. The sample consisted of peripheral blood. CDR3 sequence reads: CASSFGQLTSYEQYF. The DNA for the CDR3 is TGTGCCAGTAGTTTTGGGCAGCTGACCTCCTACGAGCAGTACTTC.